The 14 T cell receptor beta chains below come from one sample, sequenced in a study of blood T cell repertoires in COVID-19. Generated by immunoSEQ multiplex PCR, the TCRdb table keeps only in-frame clones and is missing some. Of under 250,000 clones listed, under 90% are singletons. What was sequenced was peripheral blood. The receptors derive from a woman older than 75 with acute or convalescent COVID-19.

The CDR3 sequence: CSASLTLAGNPYEQYF. The CDR3 coding sequence is TGCAGTGCTAGTCTTACACTAGCGGGGAATCCCTACGAGCAGTACTTC. This chain connects TRBV20-1 to TRBJ2-7; 10 bases map to TRBD2. The V gene end was trimmed by 3 bases and the J gene end by 2 bases; junction bases not matched to a gene: 10. The CDR3 extends over 16 amino acids. Germline-derived CDR1 and CDR2 are DFQATT and SNEGSKA (reference sequence).

The chain joins TRBV19 to TRBJ2-3, with 8 positions matching TRBD2. This CDR3 is built from 16 residues. Germline V gene lookup returns CDR1 LNHDA and CDR2 SQIVND (reference sequence). Trimming cost V 7 bases and J 0 bases; bases outside gene matches: 9. The CDR3 DNA reads as TGTGCCAGTACCACTTTTGGCGGGGGGAGCACAGATACGCAGTATTTT. This gives the protein CASTTFGGGSTDTQYF.

The chain recombines TRBV6-4 with TRBJ1-1; 8 nucleotides line up with TRBD1. The J segment lost 3 bases and the V segment lost 2 bases, leaving 2 bases of the junction unmatched. CDR3 length: 14 amino acids. CDR1 and CDR2 from the germline V gene are MRHNA and SNTAGT. The CDR3 region is CASSDGTGYTEAFF. CDR3 sequence (DNA): TGTGCCAGCAGTGACGGGACAGGCTACACTGAAGCTTTCTTT.

The chain has TRBV7-8 and TRBJ2-6; tentatively, D is TRBD1 (5 bases). Germline V CDR1 and CDR2: SGHVS, FQNEAQ. This CDR3 is built from 18 residues. V shed 1 base and J shed 0 bases, with 13 bases lying between them. The chain's CDR3 is CASSLEGQASSGANVLTF. The CDR3 nucleotides read TGTGCCAGCAGCTTAGAGGGGCAGGCAAGCTCTGGGGCCAACGTCCTGACTTTC.

The CDR3 nucleotides are TGCGCCAGCGGACAGGGGAACACTGAAGCTTTCTTT. Its protein is CASGQGNTEAFF. The rearrangement links TRBV10-1 to TRBJ1-1; 8 nucleotides align to TRBD1. CDR1 is WNHNN and CDR2 is SYGVQD in the germline V gene (reference sequence). J was trimmed by 1 base and V by 8 bases; bases with no gene match: 0. This CDR3 is built from 12 residues.

The chain combines TRBV6-2 or TRBV6-3 with TRBJ1-5, with a tentative D call TRBD1 (5 bases). Trimming left V 0 bases short and J 4 bases short, with 19 bases between. The germline V gene has CDR1 MNHEY and CDR2 SVGEGT. The CDR3 runs to 18 residues. CDR3 DNA sequence: TGTGCCAGCAGTTACTCGCCATTCTTGGGGCATCGGAATCAGCCCCAGCATTTT. Its protein product is CASSYSPFLGHRNQPQHF.

The rearrangement joins TRBV7-9 to TRBJ1-2, with TRBD1 identical over 7 bases. Trimming cost V 3 bases and J 3 bases; bases outside gene matches: 4. The CDR3 runs to 14 residues. Germline values: CDR1 SEHNR, CDR2 FQNEAQ (reference sequence). CDR3 residues: CASSFGQDHYGYTF. The DNA of the CDR3 is TGTGCCAGCAGCTTTGGACAGGATCACTATGGCTACACCTTC. Variable domain in full (rest from reference TRBV7-9 and TRBJ1-2): DTGVSQNPRHKITKRGQNVTFRCDPISEHNRLYWYRQTLGQGPEFLTYFQNEAQLEKSRLLSDRFSAERPKGSFSTLEIQRTEQGDSAMYLCASSFGQDHYGYTFGSGTRLTVV.

The chain joins TRBV12-3 or TRBV12-4 to TRBJ1-6; a weak D match, TRBD1 (5 bases). Trimming left V 6 bases short and J 12 bases short, with 12 bases between. The CDR3 length is 12 residues. CDR3 amino acids: CASSHGTLPLHF. The CDR3 DNA reads as TGTGCCAGCAGCCACGGGACTTTACCCCTCCACTTT.

The rearrangement joins TRBV29-1 to TRBJ2-1, with a weak D call TRBD1 (8 bases). V lost 7 bases and J lost 9, with 19 bases in between. Germline CDR1 and CDR2: SQVTM and ANQGSEA. CDR3 length equals 13 residues. The CDR3 bases are TGCAGCGCAAACAGGGGGAGGGTAGGTGAGCAGTTCTTC. Translated: CSANRGRVGEQFF.

This clone was seen a handful of times. This chain uses TRBV28 with TRBJ1-2; D unclear. Germline loops: CDR1 MDHEN, CDR2 SYDVKM. The V gene lost 0 bases and the J gene lost 5 bases, with 4 bases spanning the gap. CDR3 length: 12 amino acids. CDR3 loop: CASSLWTYGYTF. The CDR3 bases are TGTGCCAGCAGTTTATGGACTTATGGCTACACCTTC.

V and J are TRBV2 and TRBJ2-3, with D hard to call. CDR1 and CDR2 (germline): SNHLY, FYNNEI. The CDR3 length is 12 residues. The V and J ends lost 0 bases and 8 bases respectively, with 6 bases between them. CDR3 region: CASSEAMSTQYF. DNA of the CDR3: TGTGCCAGCAGTGAAGCGATGAGTACGCAGTATTTT.

As to this clone: Other DNA sequences from this sample encode an identical CDR3 as well. The rearrangement links TRBV15 to TRBJ1-1; 9 bases are shared with TRBD1. Germline lookup yields CDR1 LNHNV and CDR2 YYDKDF (reference sequence). CDR3 length: 14 amino acids. V dropped 3 bases and J dropped 2; count of bases not matched to a gene: 1. The CDR3 DNA reads TGTGCCACCAGCAGGGACAGGGGAAACACTGAAGCTTTCTTT. Protein: CATSRDRGNTEAFF.

The chain links TRBV28 to TRBJ1-2; maybe TRBD1 (6 bases). Trimming cost V 6 bases and J 4 bases, with 6 bases left between them. This CDR3 comprises 11 residues. Germline V gene sequence: CDR1 MDHEN, CDR2 SYDVKM. The DNA for the CDR3 is TGTGCCAGCAGACAGGGCTATGGCTACACCTTC. Protein sequence: CASRQGYGYTF.

CDR3 sequence: CASSLELAGGLAETQYF. The CDR3 DNA is TGTGCCAGCAGCTTAGAGTTAGCGGGGGGCCTAGCGGAGACCCAGTACTTC. V usage is TRBV7-9 and J usage is TRBJ2-5; TRBD2 aligns across 10 bases. The junction had 10 bases not matched to a gene; V was cut back by 1 base and J by 5 bases. This CDR3 is 17 amino acids long. Germline-derived CDR1 and CDR2 are SEHNR and FQNEAQ (reference sequence).